The subject of this entry is one T cell receptor (beta chain). Its antigen is undetermined. The sample belongs to a study of T cell responses to AZD1222 COVID-19 vaccine. The table came from immunoSEQ multiplex PCR; TCRdb's copy has only in-frame clones and leaves some out. The sample lists over 95,000 clones, about 85% seen once, with less than 3% in the top ten. Whole-study findings and limits: Epitopes outside B.1.351 and B.1.1.7 mutated regions reportedly drew nearly half of spike TCRs. Donors, mostly white British, included more females; clonal diversity was possibly underestimated. Two AZD1222 doses significantly raised spike-specific TCR breadth and depth over controls.

This sequence was found in an adult in good health. Source: peripheral blood, taken on day 0 of AZD1222 vaccination.

This CDR3 reads CASKQQPGANIQYF. In DNA form, the CDR3 reads TGTGCCAGCAAACAACAACCAGGGGCGAACATTCAGTACTTC. V is TRBV6-4 and J is TRBJ2-4; maybe TRBD1 (6 bases). Germline V gene data show CDR1 as MRHNA and CDR2 as SNTAGT. The V end was cut by 7 bases, the J end by 7 bases, with 17 bases between. This CDR3 is 14 amino acids long.